Reported below is one T cell receptor beta chain. The table came from immunoSEQ multiplex PCR; TCRdb's copy has only in-frame clones and leaves some out. The data show approximately 70,000 clones, around 90% seen once. This sample stems from a study of T cell changes during pregnancy in multiple sclerosis. Germline V gene sequence: CDR1 SGDLS, CDR2 YYNGEE. The CDR3 runs to 15 residues. Trimming left V 4 bases short and J 1 base short, with 11 bases between. The receptor's source is a female donor in good health, enrolled as a control in a pregnancy study. The chain joins TRBV9 to TRBJ1-4; possibly TRBD1 for D (5 bases). This specimen was peripheral blood, taken in the second trimester of pregnancy. CDR3 coding DNA: TGTGCCAGCAGCCCCCACGGGGGAACTAATGAAAAACTGTTTTTT. This gives the protein CASSPHGGTNEKLFF.